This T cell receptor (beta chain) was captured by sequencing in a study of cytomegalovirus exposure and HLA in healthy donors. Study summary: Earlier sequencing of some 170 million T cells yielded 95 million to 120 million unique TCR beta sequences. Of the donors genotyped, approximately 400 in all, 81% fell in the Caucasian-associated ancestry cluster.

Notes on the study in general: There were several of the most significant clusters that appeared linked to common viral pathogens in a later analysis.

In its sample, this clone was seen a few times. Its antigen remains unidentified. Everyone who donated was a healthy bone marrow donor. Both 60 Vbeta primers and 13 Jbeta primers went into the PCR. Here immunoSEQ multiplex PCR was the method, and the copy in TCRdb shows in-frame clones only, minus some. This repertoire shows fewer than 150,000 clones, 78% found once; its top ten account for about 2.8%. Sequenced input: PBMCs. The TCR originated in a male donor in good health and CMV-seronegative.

In nucleotides, the CDR3 is TGTGCCAGTAGTTCCCCCGGGGGTGGTTATAGCAATCAGCCCCAGCATTTT. It encodes CASSSPGGGYSNQPQHF. The V and J genes are TRBV19 and TRBJ1-5; weak D call: TRBD1 (5 bases). Per germline, CDR1 LNHDA and CDR2 SQIVND (reference sequence). The CDR3 sequence is 17 residues long. V gave up 5 bases and J gave up 0 bases, with 17 bases separating them.